A selection of T cell receptor beta chains follows, all from one sample in a study of monozygotic twins with inflammatory bowel disease. Reanalyzing the 5' RACE reads, TCRdb keeps one entry per CDR3 protein, without DNA. Here the sample table reports 300,000 to 350,000 distinct CDR3 sequences. The sequenced sample was blood. The source is a human donor with ulcerative colitis or Crohn's disease, or a healthy co-twin of an affected twin (not recorded which). The CDR3 runs from the conserved cysteine through the conserved F or W.

TRBV10-1	TRBJ2-3	CASSNRDRVSDTQYF
TRBV24-1	TRBJ1-5	CATSDDSRPGPQHF
TRBV5-6	TRBJ1-4	CASSFTADEKLFF
TRBV18	TRBJ1-5	CASSPTGVGSNQPQHF
TRBV11-2	TRBJ2-1	CASSLQRGSSYNEQFF
TRBV5-1	TRBJ2-5	CASSFSTAQYF
TRBV19	TRBJ1-1	CASSRGLAMNTEAFF
TRBV21-1	TRBJ2-7	CASSKVGPLEQYF
TRBV20-1	TRBJ2-3	CSARELPRASTDTQYF
TRBV25-1	TRBJ1-4	CASSADRPTTNEKLFF
TRBV27	TRBJ1-5	CASSLRQGGSNQPQHF
TRBV28	TRBJ2-2	CASSRASGANFGRTGELFF
TRBV24-1	TRBJ2-1	CATSDPRQGSYNEQFF
TRBV12-3/TRBV12-4	TRBJ2-2	CASSWGQGGGELFF
TRBV20-1	TRBJ2-7	CSAAGGADDEEYF
TRBV6-2/TRBV6-3	TRBJ1-1	CASSYSGGGTEAFF
TRBV2	TRBJ2-1	CASSVEGAASSYNEQFF
TRBV24-1	TRBJ1-2	CATSDLPGVTGGELDYGYTF
TRBV29-1	TRBJ2-7	CSGWTGFEQYF
TRBV30	TRBJ2-5	CAWSDGQTVKETQYF
TRBV10-2	TRBJ1-2	CASSEDGARGYTF
TRBV24-1	TRBJ2-7	CATSDSGQSHEQYF
TRBV20-1	TRBJ1-6	CSARDGNSPLHF
TRBV27	TRBJ2-5	CASSSDTTGETQYF
TRBV6-2/TRBV6-3	TRBJ2-2	CASSYQVTNTGELFF
TRBV2	TRBJ1-2	CASSDGGQGPYGYTF
TRBV5-1	TRBJ2-3	CASSLYQDTQYF
TRBV12-3/TRBV12-4	TRBJ2-1	CASSPGQEYNEQFF
TRBV5-1	TRBJ2-1	CASSLGWEYEQFF
TRBV5-4	TRBJ1-1	CASSASGTVNTEAFF
TRBV12-3/TRBV12-4	TRBJ1-6	CASSFTDGYNSPLHF
TRBV5-1	TRBJ2-2	CASSLNTGKPGELFF
TRBV5-1	TRBJ2-3	CASSSGTDPSTDTQYF
TRBV9	TRBJ1-1	CASSVGSAPNTEAFF
TRBV12-3/TRBV12-4	TRBJ2-4	CASSLQGAGNIQYF
TRBV29-1	TRBJ1-1	CSVGRRTNTEAFF
TRBV5-1	TRBJ2-3	CASSFRSSTDTQYF
TRBV24-1	TRBJ2-1	CATSGHRDRDQDEQFF
TRBV5-4	TRBJ2-1	CASRRSSYNEQFF
TRBV24-1	TRBJ2-3	CATGQGNTDTQYF
TRBV19	TRBJ2-7	CASRGTSGRSSYEQYF
TRBV29-1	TRBJ2-1	CSVEGFGRGESYNEQFF
TRBV7-2	TRBJ2-7	CARAGVGEQYF
TRBV30	TRBJ2-2	CAWRRGPNTGELFF
TRBV5-1	TRBJ2-1	CASSLRRESGINEQFF
TRBV7-2	TRBJ2-5	CASSPRDSQETQYF
TRBV24-1	TRBJ2-3	CATSDLPTDTQYF
TRBV19	TRBJ2-1	CASSIGGLAGASYNEQFF
TRBV30	TRBJ1-2	CAWSVDRVYGYTF
TRBV18	TRBJ1-5	CASSPGDRGPVDQPQHF
TRBV29-1	TRBJ2-3	CSVGGTSGRITDTQYF
TRBV20-1	TRBJ2-1	CSAGKTLARTYNEQFF